Listed below are T cell receptor beta chains from one sample, sequenced in a study of blood T cell repertoires in COVID-19. Clones were sequenced by immunoSEQ multiplex PCR, and TCRdb holds only the in-frame ones, with some missing. The table lists 45,000 or so clones, about 88% of them singletons. Sequencing input: peripheral blood. Receptors were obtained from a man aged 35 to 55 with active COVID-19. CDR3s include the opening cysteine and the closing phenylalanine or tryptophan. Each record gives: V gene, clone size, CDR3 protein. Size tells how often a clone was seen (once, few, many) or the class of an expanded clone, and some rows leave it out.

v_gene: TRBV10-3
abundance: NA
CDR3aa: CATGTVAYNEQFF

v_gene: TRBV7-3
abundance: once
CDR3aa: CASSWDSSYEQYF

v_gene: TRBV10-3
abundance: NA
CDR3aa: CAISEDNQGGEQFF

v_gene: TRBV5-4
abundance: NA
CDR3aa: CASSSGSGSFRETQYF

v_gene: TRBV5-1
abundance: once
CDR3aa: CASSARAPAGGETQYF

v_gene: TRBV6-5
abundance: NA
CDR3aa: CASGAGGETQYF

v_gene: TRBV6-5
abundance: NA
CDR3aa: CASSRPGQATYEQYF

v_gene: TRBV7-6
abundance: NA
CDR3aa: CASSLAGQGQETQYF

v_gene: TRBV2
abundance: NA
CDR3aa: CASRVGQGNTEAFF

v_gene: TRBV19
abundance: NA
CDR3aa: CASSIGTGPYEQYF

v_gene: TRBV28
abundance: NA
CDR3aa: CASTLLGEGTEAFF

v_gene: TRBV30
abundance: few
CDR3aa: CAWITGANTIYF

v_gene: TRBV3-1/TRBV3-2
abundance: NA
CDR3aa: CASSQGAGSSYNSPLHF

v_gene: TRBV7-2
abundance: NA
CDR3aa: CASSYPRGEFSYEQYF

v_gene: TRBV5-1
abundance: NA
CDR3aa: CASSIPGDQETQYF

v_gene: TRBV2
abundance: NA
CDR3aa: CASHAGTEAFF

v_gene: TRBV19
abundance: NA
CDR3aa: CASSNRGDLDYGYTF

v_gene: TRBV14
abundance: NA
CDR3aa: CASSLPGTSPQSQYF

v_gene: TRBV9
abundance: NA
CDR3aa: CASGPWDREDTEAFF

v_gene: TRBV7-9
abundance: NA
CDR3aa: CASSLDRAIPNTEAFF

v_gene: TRBV2
abundance: NA
CDR3aa: CASRAMAGVPLHF

v_gene: TRBV28
abundance: many
CDR3aa: CASRRQGGDYEQYF

v_gene: TRBV30
abundance: NA
CDR3aa: CAWDPGSRGETQYF

v_gene: TRBV27
abundance: few
CDR3aa: CASSWTENTEAFF

v_gene: TRBV4-1
abundance: once
CDR3aa: CASSQADSRPSGRTDTQYF

v_gene: TRBV6-5
abundance: NA
CDR3aa: CASSRTGPNSPLHF

v_gene: TRBV27
abundance: NA
CDR3aa: CASSQTSVLTWGQQFF

v_gene: TRBV5-1
abundance: once
CDR3aa: CASSFIAGSYNEQFF

v_gene: TRBV7-3
abundance: NA
CDR3aa: CASRLSGQGDGGYTF

v_gene: TRBV4-1
abundance: NA
CDR3aa: CASSQDALRERDTQYF

v_gene: TRBV6-5
abundance: NA
CDR3aa: CASSYQTSGNAEQYF

v_gene: TRBV4-1
abundance: NA
CDR3aa: CASSQSVREGGETQYF

v_gene: TRBV18
abundance: NA
CDR3aa: CASGEGVHPLHF

v_gene: TRBV11-1
abundance: NA
CDR3aa: CASSFEAGGKNIQYF

v_gene: TRBV12-3/TRBV12-4
abundance: NA
CDR3aa: CASSYRDGYTF

v_gene: TRBV2
abundance: NA
CDR3aa: CASSSTSGSYNEQFF

v_gene: TRBV6-1
abundance: NA
CDR3aa: CASSDDRALYSPLHF

v_gene: TRBV18
abundance: NA
CDR3aa: CASSLGLKREGYEQYF

v_gene: TRBV9
abundance: NA
CDR3aa: CASSAHLAGANNEQFF

v_gene: TRBV4-2
abundance: NA
CDR3aa: CASSHQRRQGRSYNEQFF

v_gene: TRBV6-5
abundance: few
CDR3aa: CASRPQGNGELFF

v_gene: TRBV5-4
abundance: NA
CDR3aa: CASSQGGPRTGELFF